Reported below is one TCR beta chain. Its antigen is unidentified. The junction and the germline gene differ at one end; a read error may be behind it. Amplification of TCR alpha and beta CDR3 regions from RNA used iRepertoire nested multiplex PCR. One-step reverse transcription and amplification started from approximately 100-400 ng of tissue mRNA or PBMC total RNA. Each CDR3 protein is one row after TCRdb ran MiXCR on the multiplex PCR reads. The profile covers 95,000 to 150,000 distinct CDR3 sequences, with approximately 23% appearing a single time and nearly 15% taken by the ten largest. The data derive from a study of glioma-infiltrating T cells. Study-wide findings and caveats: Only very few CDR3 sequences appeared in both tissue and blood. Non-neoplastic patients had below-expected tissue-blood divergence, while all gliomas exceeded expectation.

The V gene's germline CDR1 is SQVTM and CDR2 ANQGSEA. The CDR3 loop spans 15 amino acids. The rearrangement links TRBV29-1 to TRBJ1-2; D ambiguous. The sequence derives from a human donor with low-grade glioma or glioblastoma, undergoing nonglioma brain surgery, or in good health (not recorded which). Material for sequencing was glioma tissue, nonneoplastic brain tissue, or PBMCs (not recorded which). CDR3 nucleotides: TGCAGCTTTGAAGATGGAACGCGAGCTAACTATGGCTACACCTTC. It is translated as CSFEDGTRANYGYTF.